This T cell receptor (beta chain) derives from a study of monozygotic twins with cystic fibrosis. This clone appeared a few times. Sequencing was performed with immunoSEQ multiplex PCR; in TCRdb, only in-frame clones are kept and a portion is missing. The repertoire has 34,000 or so clones, about 92% of them found once; the top ten carry approximately 0.88%. The specimen was blood. This sequence was found in a girl aged 2 to 9 with cystic fibrosis.

DNA for the CDR3: TGCGCCAGCAGTGAGGGACAGGTCGGATATGGCTACACCTTC. It translates to CASSEGQVGYGYTF. V usage is TRBV10-2 and J usage is TRBJ1-2; 7 bases match TRBD1. With 2 bases clipped from V and 5 bases from J, the junction kept 5 bases outside the gene matches. This CDR3 comprises 14 residues. Germline V gene data show CDR1 as WSHSY and CDR2 as SAAADI.